This TCR beta chain was sequenced in a study of response to subunit inactivated influenza vaccine. Whole-study results and caveats: With each seasonal influenza vaccination, the authors suggested, few new T cells are recruited.

TCRdb called the RT-PCR reads again in MiXCR, with one record for every CDR3 protein. The repertoire includes fewer than 600,000 distinct CDR3 sequences, approximately 7.7% of them detected once, and 10% to 15% sits in the top ten. Trimming left V 0 bases short and J 5 bases short, with 10 bases between. This CDR3 has 15 amino acids. CDR1 MNHEY and CDR2 SVGAGI come from the germline V gene. On this clonotype: Antigen unknown.

V and J are TRBV6-5 and TRBJ1-4, with D uncertain. This TCR was recovered from a man aged 50-75 years who received an inactivated influenza vaccine. The source material was PBMCs from blood, sampled around 25 months after vaccination. CDR3 loop: CASSYSGNQNEKLFF. In nucleotides, the CDR3 is TGTGCCAGCAGTTACTCTGGCAATCAGAATGAAAAACTGTTTTTT.